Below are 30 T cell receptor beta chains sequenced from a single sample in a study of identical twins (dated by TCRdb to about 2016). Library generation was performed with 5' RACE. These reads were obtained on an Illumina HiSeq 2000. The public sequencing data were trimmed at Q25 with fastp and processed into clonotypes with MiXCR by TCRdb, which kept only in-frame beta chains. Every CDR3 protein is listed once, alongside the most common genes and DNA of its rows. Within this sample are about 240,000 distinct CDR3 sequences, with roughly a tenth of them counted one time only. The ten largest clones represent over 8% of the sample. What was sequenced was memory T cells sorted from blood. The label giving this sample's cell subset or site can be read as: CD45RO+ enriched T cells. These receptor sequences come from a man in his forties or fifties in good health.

Here the CDR3 reads CSVDRVITDTQYF. DNA of the CDR3: TGCAGCGTTGACAGGGTCATCACAGATACGCAGTATTTT. This chain joins TRBV29-1 and TRBJ2-3; D might be TRBD1 (5 bases). The CDR3 contains 13 residues. CDR1 and CDR2 from the germline V gene are SQVTM and ANQGSEA. V was clipped by 3 bases and J by 2 bases, with 9 bases between them.

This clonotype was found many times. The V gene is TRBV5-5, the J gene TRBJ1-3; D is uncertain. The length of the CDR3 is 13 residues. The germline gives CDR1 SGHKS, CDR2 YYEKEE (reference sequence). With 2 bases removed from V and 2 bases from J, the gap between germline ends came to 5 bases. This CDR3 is CASSFGPGNTIYF. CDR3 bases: TGTGCCAGCAGCTTTGGTCCTGGAAACACCATATATTTT. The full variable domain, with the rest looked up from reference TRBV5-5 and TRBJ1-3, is DAGVTQSPTHLIKTRGQQVTLRCSPISGHKSVSWYQQVLGQGPQFIFQYYEKEERGRGNFPDRFSARQFPNYSSELNVNALLLGDSALYLCASSFGPGNTIYFGEGSWLTVV.

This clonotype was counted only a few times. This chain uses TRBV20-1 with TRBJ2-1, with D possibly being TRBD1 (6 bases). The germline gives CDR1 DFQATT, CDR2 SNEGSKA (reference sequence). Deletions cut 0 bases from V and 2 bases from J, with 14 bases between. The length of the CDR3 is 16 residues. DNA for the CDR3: TGCAGTGCTAGAGATATAGGCAGGGGAACCTACAATGAGCAGTTCTTC. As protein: CSARDIGRGTYNEQFF.

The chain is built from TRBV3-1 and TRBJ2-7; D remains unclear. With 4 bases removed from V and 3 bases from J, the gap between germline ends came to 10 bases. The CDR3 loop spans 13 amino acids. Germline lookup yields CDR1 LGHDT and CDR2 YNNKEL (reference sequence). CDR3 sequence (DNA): TGTGCCAGCAGCCCCTCGTCGGGCTACGAGCAGTACTTC. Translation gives CASSPSSGYEQYF.

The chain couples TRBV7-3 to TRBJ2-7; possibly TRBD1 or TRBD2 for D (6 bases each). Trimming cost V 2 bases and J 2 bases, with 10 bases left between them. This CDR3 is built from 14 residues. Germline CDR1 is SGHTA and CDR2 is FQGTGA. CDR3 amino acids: CASSLDGGPYEQYF. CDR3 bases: TGTGCCAGCAGCTTAGACGGGGGCCCCTACGAGCAGTACTTC.

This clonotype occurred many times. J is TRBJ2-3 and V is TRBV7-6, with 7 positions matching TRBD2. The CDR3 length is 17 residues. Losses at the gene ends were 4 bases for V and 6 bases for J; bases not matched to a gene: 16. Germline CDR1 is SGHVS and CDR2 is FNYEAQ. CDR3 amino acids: CASSSGVGGRLADTQYF. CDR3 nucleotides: TGTGCCAGCAGCTCGGGTGTGGGCGGGAGACTCGCCGATACGCAGTATTTT.

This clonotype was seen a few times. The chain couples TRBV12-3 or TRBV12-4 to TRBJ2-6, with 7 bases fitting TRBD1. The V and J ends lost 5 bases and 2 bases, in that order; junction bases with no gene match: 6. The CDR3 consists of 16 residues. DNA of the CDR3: TGTGCCAGCAGTGGGATCGGGACAGCTGGGGCCAACGTCCTGACTTTC. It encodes CASSGIGTAGANVLTF.

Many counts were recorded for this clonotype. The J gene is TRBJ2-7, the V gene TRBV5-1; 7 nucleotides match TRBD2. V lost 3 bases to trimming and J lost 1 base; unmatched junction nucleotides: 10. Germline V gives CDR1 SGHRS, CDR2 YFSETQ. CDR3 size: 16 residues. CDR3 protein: CASSYTGEGISYEQYF. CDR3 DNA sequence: TGCGCCAGCAGCTATACCGGGGAGGGTATTTCCTACGAGCAGTACTTC.

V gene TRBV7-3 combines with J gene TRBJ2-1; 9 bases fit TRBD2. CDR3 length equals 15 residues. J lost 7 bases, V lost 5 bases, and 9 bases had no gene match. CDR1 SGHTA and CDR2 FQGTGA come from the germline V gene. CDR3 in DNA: TGTGCCAGCAGCCGTAGCGGGAGCGTGAATAATGAGCAGTTCTTC. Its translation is CASSRSGSVNNEQFF.

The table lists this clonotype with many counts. CDR3 nucleotides: TGTGCCATCAGTTCTGGAGAGAACACTGAAGCTTTCTTT. Its protein is CAISSGENTEAFF. This chain uses TRBV10-3 with TRBJ1-1, with D unresolved. The CDR3 loop spans 13 amino acids. Per germline, CDR1 ENHRY and CDR2 SYGVKD. Trimming left V 5 bases short and J 1 base short, with 8 bases between.

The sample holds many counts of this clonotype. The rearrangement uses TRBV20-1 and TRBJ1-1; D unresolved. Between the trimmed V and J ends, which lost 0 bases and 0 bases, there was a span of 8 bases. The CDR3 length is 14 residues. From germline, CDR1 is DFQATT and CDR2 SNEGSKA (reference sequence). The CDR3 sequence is CSARDWVMNTEAFF. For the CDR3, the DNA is TGCAGTGCTAGAGATTGGGTCATGAACACTGAAGCTTTCTTT.

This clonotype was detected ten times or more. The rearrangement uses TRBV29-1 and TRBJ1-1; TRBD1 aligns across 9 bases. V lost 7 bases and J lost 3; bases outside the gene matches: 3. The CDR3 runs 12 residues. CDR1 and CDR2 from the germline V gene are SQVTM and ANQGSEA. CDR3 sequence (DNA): TGCAGCGGGGGACAGGGTTACACTGAAGCTTTCTTT. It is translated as CSGGQGYTEAFF.

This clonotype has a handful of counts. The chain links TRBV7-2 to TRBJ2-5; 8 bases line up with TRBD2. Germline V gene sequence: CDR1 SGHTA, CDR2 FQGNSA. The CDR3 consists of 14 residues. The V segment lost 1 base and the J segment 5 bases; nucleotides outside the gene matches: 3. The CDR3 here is CASSLGLAHETQYF. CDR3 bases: TGTGCCAGCAGCTTAGGACTAGCGCACGAGACCCAGTACTTC.

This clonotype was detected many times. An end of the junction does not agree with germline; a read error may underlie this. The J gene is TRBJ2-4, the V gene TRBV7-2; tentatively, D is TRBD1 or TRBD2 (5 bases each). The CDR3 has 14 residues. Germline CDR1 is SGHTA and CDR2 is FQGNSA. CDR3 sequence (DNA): TGTGCCAGCTCGCGGGTTCACGGGCTAGCTTGGGACCACTTC. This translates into CASSRVHGLAWDHF. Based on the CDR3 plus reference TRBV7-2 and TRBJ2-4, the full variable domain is GAGVSQSPSNKVTEKGKDVELRCDPISGHTALYWYRQSLGQGLEFLIYFQGNSAPDKSGLPSDRFSAERTGGSVSTLTIQRTQQEDSAVYLCASSRVHGLAWDHFGAGTRLSVL.

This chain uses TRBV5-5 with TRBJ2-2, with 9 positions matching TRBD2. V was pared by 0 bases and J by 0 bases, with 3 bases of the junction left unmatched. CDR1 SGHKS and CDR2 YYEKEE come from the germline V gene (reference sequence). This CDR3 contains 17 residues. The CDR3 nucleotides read TGTGCCAGCAGCTTGGGCGGGGGGGACACGAACACCGGGGAGCTGTTTTTT. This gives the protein CASSLGGGDTNTGELFF.

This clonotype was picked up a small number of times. The CDR3, as DNA: TGTGCCAGCAGTTACTTCTCAATGGCGGCCACGCAGTATTTT. As protein: CASSYFSMAATQYF. The gene calls are TRBV6-2 or TRBV6-3 and TRBJ2-3; the D is unclear. Looked up from germline, CDR1 is MNHEY and CDR2 is SVGEGT. This CDR3 comprises 14 residues. V was trimmed by 1 base and J by 9 bases, leaving 14 bases between them.

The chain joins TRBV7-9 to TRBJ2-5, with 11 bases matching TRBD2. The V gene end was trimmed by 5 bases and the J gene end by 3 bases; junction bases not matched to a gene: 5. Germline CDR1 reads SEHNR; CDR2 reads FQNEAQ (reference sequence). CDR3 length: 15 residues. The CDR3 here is CASSPGGLAEETQYF. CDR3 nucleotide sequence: TGTGCCAGCAGCCCCGGGGGACTAGCGGAAGAGACCCAGTACTTC.

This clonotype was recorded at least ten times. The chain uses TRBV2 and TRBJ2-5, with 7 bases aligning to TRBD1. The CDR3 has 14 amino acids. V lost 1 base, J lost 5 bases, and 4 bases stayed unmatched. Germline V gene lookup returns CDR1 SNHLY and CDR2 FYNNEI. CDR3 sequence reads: CASSEEQGWETQYF. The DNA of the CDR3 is TGTGCCAGCAGTGAAGAACAGGGGTGGGAGACCCAGTACTTC. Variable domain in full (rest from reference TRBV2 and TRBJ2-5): EPEVTQTPSHQVTQMGQEVILRCVPISNHLYFYWYRQILGQKVEFLVSFYNNEISEKSEIFDDQFSVERPDGSNFTLKIRSTKLEDSAMYFCASSEEQGWETQYFGPGTRLLVL.

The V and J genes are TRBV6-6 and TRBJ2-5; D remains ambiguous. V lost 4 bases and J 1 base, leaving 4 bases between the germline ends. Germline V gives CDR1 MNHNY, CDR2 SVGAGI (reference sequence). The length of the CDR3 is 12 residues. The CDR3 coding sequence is TGTGCCAGCAGTTGGAGCCAAGAGACCCAGTACTTC. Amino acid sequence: CASSWSQETQYF.

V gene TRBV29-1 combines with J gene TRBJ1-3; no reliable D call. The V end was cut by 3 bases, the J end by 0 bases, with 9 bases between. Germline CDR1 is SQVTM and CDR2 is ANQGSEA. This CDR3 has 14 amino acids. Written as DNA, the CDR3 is TGCAGCGTTGATGACACCGTCTCTGGAAACACCATATATTTT. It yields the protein CSVDDTVSGNTIYF.

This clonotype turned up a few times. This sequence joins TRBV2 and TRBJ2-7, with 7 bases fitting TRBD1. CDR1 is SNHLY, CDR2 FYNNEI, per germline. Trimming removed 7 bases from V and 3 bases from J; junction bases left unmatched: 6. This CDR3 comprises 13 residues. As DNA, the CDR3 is TGTGCCAGCACGTTAAGACAGGGCTACGAGCAGTACTTC. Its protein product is CASTLRQGYEQYF.

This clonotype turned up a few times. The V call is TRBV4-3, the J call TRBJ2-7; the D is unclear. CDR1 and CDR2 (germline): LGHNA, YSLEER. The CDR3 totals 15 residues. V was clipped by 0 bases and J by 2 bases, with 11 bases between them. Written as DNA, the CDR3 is TGCGCCAGCAGCCAAGAAAGCATTCCGACCTACGAGCAGTACTTC. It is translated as CASSQESIPTYEQYF.

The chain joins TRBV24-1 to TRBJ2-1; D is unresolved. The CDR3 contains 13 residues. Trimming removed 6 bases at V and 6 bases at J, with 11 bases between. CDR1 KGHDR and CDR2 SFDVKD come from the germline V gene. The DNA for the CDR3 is TGTGCCACCAGTCCGCCGGTGTCCAATGAGCAGTTCTTC. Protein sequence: CATSPPVSNEQFF.

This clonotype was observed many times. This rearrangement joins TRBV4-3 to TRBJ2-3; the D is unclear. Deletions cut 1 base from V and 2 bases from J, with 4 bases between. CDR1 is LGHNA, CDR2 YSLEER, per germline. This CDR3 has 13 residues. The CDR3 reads CASSQGPTDTQYF. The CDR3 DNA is TGCGCCAGCAGCCAAGGCCCCACAGATACGCAGTATTTT.

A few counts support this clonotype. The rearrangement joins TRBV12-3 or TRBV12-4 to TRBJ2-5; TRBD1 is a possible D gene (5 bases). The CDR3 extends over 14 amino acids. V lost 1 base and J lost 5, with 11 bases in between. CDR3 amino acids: CASSLVSGMETQYF. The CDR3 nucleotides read TGTGCCAGCAGTTTAGTATCAGGGATGGAGACCCAGTACTTC.

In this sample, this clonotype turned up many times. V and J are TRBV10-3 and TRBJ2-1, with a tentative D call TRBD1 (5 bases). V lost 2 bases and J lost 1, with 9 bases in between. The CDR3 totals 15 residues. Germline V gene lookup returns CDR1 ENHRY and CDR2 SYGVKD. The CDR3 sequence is CAISEDSFSYNEQFF. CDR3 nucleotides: TGTGCCATCAGTGAGGACAGCTTTTCCTACAATGAGCAGTTCTTC.

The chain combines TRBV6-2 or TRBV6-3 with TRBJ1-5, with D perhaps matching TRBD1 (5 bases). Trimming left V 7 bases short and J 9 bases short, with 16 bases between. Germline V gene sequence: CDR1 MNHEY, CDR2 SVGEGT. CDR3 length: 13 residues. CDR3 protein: CASTLGLFGPQHF. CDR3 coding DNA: TGTGCCAGCACCCTGGGACTGTTCGGGCCCCAGCATTTT.

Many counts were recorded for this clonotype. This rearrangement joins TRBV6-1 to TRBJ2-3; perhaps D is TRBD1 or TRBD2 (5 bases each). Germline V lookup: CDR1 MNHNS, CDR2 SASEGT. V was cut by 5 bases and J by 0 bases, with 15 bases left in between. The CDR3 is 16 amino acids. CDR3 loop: CASSPPGTWSTDTQYF. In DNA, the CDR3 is TGTGCCAGCAGTCCTCCCGGGACCTGGAGCACAGATACGCAGTATTTT.

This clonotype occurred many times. The CDR3 sequence is CASSDMGLAEETQYF. The CDR3 nucleotides are TGTGCCAGCAGTGATATGGGACTAGCGGAAGAGACCCAGTACTTC. V and J are TRBV2 and TRBJ2-5; 11 bases line up with TRBD2. The CDR3 contains 15 residues. Germline loops: CDR1 SNHLY, CDR2 FYNNEI. J lost 3 bases, V lost 3 bases, and 3 bases had no gene match.

CDR3 protein: CASSWAGTSVYEQYF. The CDR3 DNA sequence: TGTGCCAGCAGTTGGGCCGGGACTAGCGTATACGAGCAGTACTTC. The chain uses TRBV6-2 or TRBV6-3 and TRBJ2-7; 10 bases map to TRBD2. The germline CDR1 and CDR2 sequences are MNHEY and SVGEGT. Trimming cost V 4 bases and J 4 bases; bases outside gene matches: 7. This CDR3 region has 15 residues.